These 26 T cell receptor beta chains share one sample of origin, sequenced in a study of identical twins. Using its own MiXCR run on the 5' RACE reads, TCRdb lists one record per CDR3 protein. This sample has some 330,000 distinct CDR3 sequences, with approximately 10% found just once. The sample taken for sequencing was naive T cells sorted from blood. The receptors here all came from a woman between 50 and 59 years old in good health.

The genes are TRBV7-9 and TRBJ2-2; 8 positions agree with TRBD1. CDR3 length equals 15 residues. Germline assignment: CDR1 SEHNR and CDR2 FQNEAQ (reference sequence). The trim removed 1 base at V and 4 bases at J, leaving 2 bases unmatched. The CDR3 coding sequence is TGTGCCAGCAGCTTAGGGACAGGGACCACCGGGGAGCTGTTTTTT. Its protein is CASSLGTGTTGELFF.

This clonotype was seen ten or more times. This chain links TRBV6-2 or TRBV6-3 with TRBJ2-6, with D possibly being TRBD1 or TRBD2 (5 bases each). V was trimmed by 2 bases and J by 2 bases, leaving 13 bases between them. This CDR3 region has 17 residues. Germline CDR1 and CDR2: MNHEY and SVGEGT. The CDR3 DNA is TGTGCCAGCAGTTACGTACGGACGGGACCTGGGGCCAACGTCCTGACTTTC. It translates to CASSYVRTGPGANVLTF.

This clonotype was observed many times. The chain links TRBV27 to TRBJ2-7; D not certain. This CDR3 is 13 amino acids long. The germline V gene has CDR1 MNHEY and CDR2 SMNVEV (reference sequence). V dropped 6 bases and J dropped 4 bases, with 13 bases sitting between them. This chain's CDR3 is CASSLGRQYEQYF. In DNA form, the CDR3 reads TGTGCCAGCAGCTTAGGGCGTCAATACGAGCAGTACTTC.

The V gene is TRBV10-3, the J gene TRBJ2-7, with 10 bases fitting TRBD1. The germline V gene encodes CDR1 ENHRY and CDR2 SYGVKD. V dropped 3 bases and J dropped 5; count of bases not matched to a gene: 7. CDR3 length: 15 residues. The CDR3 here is CAISDLGQGVHEQYV. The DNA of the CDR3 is TGTGCCATCAGTGATCTTGGACAGGGGGTACACGAGCAGTACGTC.

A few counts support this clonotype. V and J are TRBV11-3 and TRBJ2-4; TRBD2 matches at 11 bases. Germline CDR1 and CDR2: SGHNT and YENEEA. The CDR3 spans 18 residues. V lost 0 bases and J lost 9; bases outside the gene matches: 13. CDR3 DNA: TGTGCCAGCAGCTTAGAACCGGGTAGCGGGAGGGCCCGGGGCATTCAGTACTTC. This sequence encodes CASSLEPGSGRARGIQYF.

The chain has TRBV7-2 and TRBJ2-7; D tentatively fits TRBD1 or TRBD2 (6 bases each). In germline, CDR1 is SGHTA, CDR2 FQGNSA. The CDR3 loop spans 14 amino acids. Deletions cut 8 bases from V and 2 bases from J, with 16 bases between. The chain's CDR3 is CASLQSGGPYEQYF. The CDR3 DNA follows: TGTGCCAGCCTACAGTCCGGGGGCCCCTACGAGCAGTACTTC. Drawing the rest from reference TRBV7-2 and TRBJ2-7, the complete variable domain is GAGVSQSPSNKVTEKGKDVELRCDPISGHTALYWYRQSLGQGLEFLIYFQGNSAPDKSGLPSDRFSAERTGGSVSTLTIQRTQQEDSAVYLCASLQSGGPYEQYFGPGTRLTVT.

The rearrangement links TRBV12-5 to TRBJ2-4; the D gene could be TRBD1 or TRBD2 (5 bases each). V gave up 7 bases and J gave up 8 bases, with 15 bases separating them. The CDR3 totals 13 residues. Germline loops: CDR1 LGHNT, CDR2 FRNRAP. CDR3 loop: CASARDVEDIQYF. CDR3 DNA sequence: TGTGCTAGTGCCCGGGACGTCGAGGACATTCAGTACTTC.

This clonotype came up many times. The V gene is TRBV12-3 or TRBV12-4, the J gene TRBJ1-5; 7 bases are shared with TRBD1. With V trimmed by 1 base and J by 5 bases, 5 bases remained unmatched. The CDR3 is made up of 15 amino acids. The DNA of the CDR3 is TGTGCCAGCAGTTTAGAAGGGGGCAGGGATCAGCCCCAGCATTTT. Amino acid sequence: CASSLEGGRDQPQHF.

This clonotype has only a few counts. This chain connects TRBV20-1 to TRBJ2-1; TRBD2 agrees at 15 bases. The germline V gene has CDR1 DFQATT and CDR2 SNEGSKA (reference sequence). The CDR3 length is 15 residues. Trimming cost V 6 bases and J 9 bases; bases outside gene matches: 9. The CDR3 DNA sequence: TGCAGTGCCTCCGGGACTAGCGGGAGGTGGGGTGAGCAGTTCTTC. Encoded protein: CSASGTSGRWGEQFF.

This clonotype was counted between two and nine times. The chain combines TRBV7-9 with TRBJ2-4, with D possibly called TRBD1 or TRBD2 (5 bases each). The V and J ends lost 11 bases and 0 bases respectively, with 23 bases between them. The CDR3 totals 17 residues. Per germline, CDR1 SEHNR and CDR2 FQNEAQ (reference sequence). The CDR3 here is CASQEAEPTLAKNIQYF. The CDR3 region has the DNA TGTGCCTCACAGGAGGCGGAACCAACCCTAGCCAAAAACATTCAGTACTTC.

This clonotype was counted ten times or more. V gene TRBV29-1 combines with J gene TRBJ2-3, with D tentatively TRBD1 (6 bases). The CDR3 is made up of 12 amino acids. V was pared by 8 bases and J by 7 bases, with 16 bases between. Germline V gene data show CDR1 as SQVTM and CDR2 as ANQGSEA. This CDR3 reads CSSSAQGNTQYF. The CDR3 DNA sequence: TGCAGCTCAAGCGCACAGGGAAATACGCAGTATTTT.

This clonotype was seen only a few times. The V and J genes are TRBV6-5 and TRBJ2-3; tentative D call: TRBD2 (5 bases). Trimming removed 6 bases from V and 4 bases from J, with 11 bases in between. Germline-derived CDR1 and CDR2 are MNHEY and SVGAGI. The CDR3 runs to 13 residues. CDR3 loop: CASRRPGADTQYF. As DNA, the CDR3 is TGTGCCAGCAGACGGCCCGGGGCAGATACGCAGTATTTT.

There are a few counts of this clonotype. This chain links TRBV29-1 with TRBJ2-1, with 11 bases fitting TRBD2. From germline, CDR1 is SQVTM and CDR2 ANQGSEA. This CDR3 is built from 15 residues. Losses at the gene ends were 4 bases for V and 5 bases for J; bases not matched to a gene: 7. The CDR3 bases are TGCAGCGTTGCGAGGCGACTAGCGGGACACAATGAGCAGTTCTTC. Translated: CSVARRLAGHNEQFF.

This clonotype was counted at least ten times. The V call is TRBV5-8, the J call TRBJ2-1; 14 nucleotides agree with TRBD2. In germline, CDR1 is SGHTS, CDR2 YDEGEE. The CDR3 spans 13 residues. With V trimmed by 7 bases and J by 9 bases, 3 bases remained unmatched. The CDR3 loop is CASPGLAGVEQFF. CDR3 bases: TGTGCCAGCCCGGGACTAGCGGGAGTTGAGCAGTTCTTC. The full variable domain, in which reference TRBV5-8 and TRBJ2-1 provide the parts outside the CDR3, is EAGVTQSPTHLIKTRGQQATLRCSPISGHTSVYWYQQALGLGLQFLLWYDEGEERNRGNFPPRFSGRQFPNYSSELNVNALELEDSALYLCASPGLAGVEQFFGPGTRLTVL.

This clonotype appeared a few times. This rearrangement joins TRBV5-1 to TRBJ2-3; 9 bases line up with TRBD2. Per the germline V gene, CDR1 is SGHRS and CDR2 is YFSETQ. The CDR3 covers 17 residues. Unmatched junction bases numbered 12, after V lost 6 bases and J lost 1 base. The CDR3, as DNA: TGCGCCAGCACTGCGGGAGGGCCCAGCCGGGGCACAGATACGCAGTATTTT. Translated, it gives CASTAGGPSRGTDTQYF.

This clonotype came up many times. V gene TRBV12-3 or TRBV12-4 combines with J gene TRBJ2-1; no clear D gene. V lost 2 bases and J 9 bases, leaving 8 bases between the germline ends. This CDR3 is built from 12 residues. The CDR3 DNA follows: TGTGCCAGCAGTTTACGGGCTGGTGAGCAGTTCTTC. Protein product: CASSLRAGEQFF.

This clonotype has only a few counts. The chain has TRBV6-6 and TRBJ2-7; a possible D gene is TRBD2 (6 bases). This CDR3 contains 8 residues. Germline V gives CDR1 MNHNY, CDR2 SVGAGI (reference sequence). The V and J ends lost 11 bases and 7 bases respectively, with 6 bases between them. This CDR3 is CAGGEQYV. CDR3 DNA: TGTGCCGGAGGGGAGCAGTACGTC.

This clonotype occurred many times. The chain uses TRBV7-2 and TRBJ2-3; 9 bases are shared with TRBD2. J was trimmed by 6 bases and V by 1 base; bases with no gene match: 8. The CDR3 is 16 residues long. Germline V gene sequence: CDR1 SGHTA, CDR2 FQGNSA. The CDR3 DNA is TGTGCCAGCAGCTTAGGGGGTAGCGGGGGACTGGATACGCAGTATTTT. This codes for CASSLGGSGGLDTQYF.

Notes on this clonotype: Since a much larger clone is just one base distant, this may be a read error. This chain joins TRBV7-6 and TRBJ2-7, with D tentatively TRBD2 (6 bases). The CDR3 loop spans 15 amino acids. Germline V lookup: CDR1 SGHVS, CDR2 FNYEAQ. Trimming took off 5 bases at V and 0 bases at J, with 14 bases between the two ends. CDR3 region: CASSPHGGTSYEQYF. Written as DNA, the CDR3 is TGTGCCAGCAGCCCTCATGGCGGGACCTCCTACGAGCAGTACTTC. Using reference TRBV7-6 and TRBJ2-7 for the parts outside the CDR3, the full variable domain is GAGVSQSPRYKVTKRGQDVALRCDPISGHVSLYWYRQALGQGPEFLTYFNYEAQQDKSGLPNDRFSAERPEGSISTLTIQRTEQRDSAMYRCASSPHGGTSYEQYFGPGTRLTVT.

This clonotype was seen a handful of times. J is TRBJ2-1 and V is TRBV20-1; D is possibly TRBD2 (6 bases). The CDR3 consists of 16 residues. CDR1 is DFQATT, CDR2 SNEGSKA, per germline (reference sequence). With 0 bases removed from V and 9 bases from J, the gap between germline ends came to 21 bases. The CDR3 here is CSARDPRAGLNFEQFF. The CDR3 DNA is TGCAGTGCTAGAGATCCGAGGGCGGGACTCAATTTTGAGCAGTTCTTC.

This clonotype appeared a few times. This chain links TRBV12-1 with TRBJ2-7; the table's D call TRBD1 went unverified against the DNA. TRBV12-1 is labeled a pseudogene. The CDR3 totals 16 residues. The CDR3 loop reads CASSLDRGLAGYEQYV. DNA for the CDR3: TGTGCCAGCAGCTTGGACAGGGGGCTAGCGGGATACGAGCAGTACGTC.

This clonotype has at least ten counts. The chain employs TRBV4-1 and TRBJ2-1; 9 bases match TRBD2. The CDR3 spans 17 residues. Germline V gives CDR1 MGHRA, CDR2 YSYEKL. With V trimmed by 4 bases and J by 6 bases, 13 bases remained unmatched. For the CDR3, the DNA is TGCGCCAGCAGCCTAAGACACATGCGGGAGGGCAGCAATGAGCAGTTCTTC. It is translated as CASSLRHMREGSNEQFF.

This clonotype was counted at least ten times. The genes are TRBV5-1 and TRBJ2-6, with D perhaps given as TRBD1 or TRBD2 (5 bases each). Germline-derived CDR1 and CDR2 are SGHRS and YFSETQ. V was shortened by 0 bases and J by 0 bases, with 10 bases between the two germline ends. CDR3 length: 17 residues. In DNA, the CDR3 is TGCGCCAGCAGCTTGGATCCGGGACGCTCTGGGGCCAACGTCCTGACTTTC. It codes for CASSLDPGRSGANVLTF.

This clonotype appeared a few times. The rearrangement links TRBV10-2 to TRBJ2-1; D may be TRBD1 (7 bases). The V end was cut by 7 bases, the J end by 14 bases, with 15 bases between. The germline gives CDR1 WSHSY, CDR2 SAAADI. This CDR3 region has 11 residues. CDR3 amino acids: CASTTTGEEFF. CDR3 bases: TGCGCCAGCACCACAACAGGGGAGGAGTTCTTC.

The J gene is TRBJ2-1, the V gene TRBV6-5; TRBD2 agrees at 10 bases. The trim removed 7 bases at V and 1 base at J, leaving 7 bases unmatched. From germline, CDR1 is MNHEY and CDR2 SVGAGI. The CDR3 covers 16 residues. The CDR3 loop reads CASTPKLAGSYNEQFF. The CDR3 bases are TGTGCCAGCACCCCTAAACTAGCGGGGTCCTACAATGAGCAGTTCTTC.

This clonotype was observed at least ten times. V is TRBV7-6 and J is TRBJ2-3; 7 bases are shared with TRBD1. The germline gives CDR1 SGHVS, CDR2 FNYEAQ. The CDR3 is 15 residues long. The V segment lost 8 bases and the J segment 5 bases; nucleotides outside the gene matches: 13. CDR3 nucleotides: TGTGCCAGCGGACACTGGACAGGCGTCCAAGATACGCAGTATTTT. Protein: CASGHWTGVQDTQYF.